This TCR beta chain was retrieved from a study of patients and donors after allogeneic stem cell transplantation. Germline lookup yields CDR1 ENHRY and CDR2 SYGVKD. V lost 11 bases to trimming and J lost 8 bases, with 12 bases between them. The CDR3 loop spans 11 amino acids. TCRdb reprocessed the RT-PCR reads with MiXCR, giving one entry per CDR3 protein. The repertoire holds about 160,000 distinct CDR3 sequences, over 25% seen once, with less than 3.5% in the top ten. The source of this sequence is a human donor who was either an allogeneic HSCT recipient or a stem cell or donor lymphocyte infusion donor (not recorded which). It is not recorded whose cells these are; they may come from a transplant donor. Sequenced input: blood, either unsorted or a sorted T cell fraction (not recorded which). V usage is TRBV10-3 and J usage is TRBJ1-4; D not resolved. The CDR3 sequence: CAVGVGEKLFF. In nucleotides, the CDR3 is TGTGCCGTAGGAGTTGGGGAAAAACTGTTTTTT.